The next 24 T cell receptor beta chains were all read from a single sample in a study of T cells after yellow fever vaccination. TCRdb called the 5' RACE reads again in MiXCR, with one record for every CDR3 protein. The repertoire holds about 30,000 distinct CDR3 sequences, with over 4.5% as singletons. The sample in question was CD8+ T cells sorted from PBMCs, obtained 10 days after the yellow fever booster vaccination. The receptors originated from a man between 25 and 39 years old who received the YFV17D yellow fever vaccine.

The gene calls are TRBV11-2 and TRBJ2-7; 7 bases are a match to TRBD2. The CDR3 is made up of 18 amino acids. In germline, CDR1 is SGHAT, CDR2 FQNNGV. The V segment lost 2 bases and the J segment 1 base; nucleotides outside the gene matches: 14. The CDR3 region is CASSLQLLGGSESYEQYF. The CDR3 DNA is TGTGCCAGCAGCTTACAGCTCCTGGGCGGGAGTGAATCCTACGAGCAGTACTTC. Full variable domain (missing parts from reference TRBV11-2 and TRBJ2-7): EAGVAQSPRYKIIEKRQSVAFWCNPISGHATLYWYQQILGQGPKLLIQFQNNGVVDDSQLPKDRFSAERLKGVDSTLKIQPAKLEDSAVYLCASSLQLLGGSESYEQYFGPGTRLTVT.

The table lists this clonotype with many counts. The chain couples TRBV6-5 to TRBJ2-7, with D perhaps matching TRBD2 (5 bases). The CDR3 runs 14 residues. Germline V lookup: CDR1 MNHEY, CDR2 SVGAGI. V was clipped by 5 bases and J by 2 bases, with 13 bases between them. CDR3: CASSPPGIPYEQYF. The DNA for the CDR3 is TGTGCCAGCAGTCCACCGGGAATACCCTACGAGCAGTACTTC.

There are many counts of this clonotype. The rearrangement links TRBV20-1 to TRBJ2-7; weak D call: TRBD2 (6 bases). There are 12 residues in the CDR3. Germline values: CDR1 DFQATT, CDR2 SNEGSKA (reference sequence). CDR3 nucleotides: TGCATGGGAAGAGGAGGGGACTACGAGCAGTACTTC. Residues: CMGRGGDYEQYF.

This clonotype occurred many times. The CDR3 coding sequence is TGTGCCAGCAGCTATGCTGAAAGCTCCTACAATGAGCAGTTCTTC. It yields the protein CASSYAESSYNEQFF. The chain uses TRBV6-5 and TRBJ2-1, with D uncertain. V was trimmed by 6 bases and J by 0 bases, leaving 12 bases between them. This CDR3 region has 15 residues. Germline CDR1 MNHEY, CDR2 SVGAGI.

This clonotype was counted at least ten times. V and J are TRBV5-6 and TRBJ2-4, with D possibly TRBD1 on 6 matching bases. Germline assignment: CDR1 SGHDT and CDR2 YYEEEE. V gave up 4 bases and J gave up 4 bases, with 9 bases separating them. CDR3 size: 13 residues. CDR3 sequence reads: CASSPTGKNIQYF. DNA of the CDR3: TGTGCCAGCAGCCCGACAGGAAAAAACATTCAGTACTTC.

The table lists this clonotype with many counts. This chain links TRBV15 with TRBJ2-7; D possibly matches TRBD1 or TRBD2 (6 bases each). The CDR3 runs 16 residues. Germline assignment: CDR1 LNHNV and CDR2 YYDKDF (reference sequence). V was shortened by 0 bases and J by 4 bases, with 16 bases between the two germline ends. The CDR3, as DNA: TGTGCCACCAGCAGAGATCGAGGGGGGAGTATATACGAGCAGTACTTC. Its translation is CATSRDRGGSIYEQYF.

This clonotype was observed many times. V usage is TRBV29-1 and J usage is TRBJ2-2; D gene ambiguous. The CDR3 consists of 13 residues. The germline V gene encodes CDR1 SQVTM and CDR2 ANQGSEA. V lost 4 bases to trimming and J lost 6 bases, with 12 bases between them. The CDR3 DNA reads as TGCAGCGTTGTTGACCCGGCGGCCGGGGAGCTGTTTTTT. It encodes CSVVDPAAGELFF.

This clonotype was seen repeatedly, ten times or more. CDR3 loop: CASSLYPPEQYF. In DNA, the CDR3 is TGTGCCAGCAGCTTATACCCCCCCGAGCAGTACTTC. The V gene is TRBV13, the J gene TRBJ2-7, with no clear D. With 2 bases removed from V and 6 bases from J, the gap between germline ends came to 8 bases. CDR3 size: 12 residues. Germline values: CDR1 PRHDT, CDR2 FYEKMQ (reference sequence).

The V and J genes are TRBV7-6 and TRBJ2-7; the match to TRBD2 covers 13 bases. The length of the CDR3 is 15 residues. Germline trimming cut 5 bases from V and 4 bases from J; bases unmatched to any gene: 5. Germline CDR1 SGHVS, CDR2 FNYEAQ. CDR3 coding DNA: TGTGCCAGCAGCAGGGAGACTAGCGGGAGGTACGAGCAGTACTTC. Translation: CASSRETSGRYEQYF.

This clonotype was seen only a few times. Since a much larger clone is just one base distant, this may be a read error. The rearrangement uses TRBV12-3 or TRBV12-4 and TRBJ2-1, with D tentatively TRBD1 (6 bases). This CDR3 is 12 amino acids long. CDR3 in amino acids: CASRSQGREHFF. DNA for the CDR3: TGTGCCAGCAGATCACAGGGTCGTGAGCATTTCTTC.

This clonotype was recorded many times. This chain connects TRBV7-9 to TRBJ1-3; D uncertain. The CDR3 sequence is 14 residues long. Trimming shortened V by 5 bases and J by 2 bases, and 10 bases separated the two germline ends. Germline CDR1 and CDR2: SEHNR and FQNEAQ (reference sequence). CDR3 amino acids: CASSLVQAGNTIYF. The CDR3 DNA reads TGTGCCAGCAGCCTGGTGCAGGCTGGAAACACCATATATTTT.

This clonotype was seen many times. The chain carries TRBV5-5 and TRBJ2-1, with D uncertain. Germline V gene data show CDR1 as SGHKS and CDR2 as YYEKEE (reference sequence). Between the trimmed V and J ends, which lost 0 bases and 2 bases, there was a span of 9 bases. This CDR3 has 15 amino acids. The chain's CDR3 is CASSLDGGTYNEQFF. The CDR3 nucleotides are TGTGCCAGCAGCTTGGATGGCGGAACCTACAATGAGCAGTTCTTC.

This clonotype has just a few counts. The chain recombines TRBV5-4 with TRBJ2-3; possibly TRBD2 for D (5 bases). Trimming stripped 4 bases from V and 1 base from J, with 13 bases between. Germline CDR1 reads SGHNT; CDR2 reads YYREEE (reference sequence). This CDR3 comprises 15 residues. CDR3 DNA: TGTGCCAGCAGCATAGACGGACTGGGCACAGATACGCAGTATTTT. Protein: CASSIDGLGTDTQYF.

This clonotype has a count of ten or more. The CDR3, as DNA: TGTGCCAGCCGGGCCCGTAACTCCTACGAGCAGTACTTC. This encodes CASRARNSYEQYF. V gene TRBV3-1 combines with J gene TRBJ2-7; D is uncertain. Trimming stripped 8 bases from V and 0 bases from J, with 11 bases between. This CDR3 is 13 amino acids long. Germline CDR1 LGHDT, CDR2 YNNKEL (reference sequence).

There are many counts of this clonotype. The chain recombines TRBV19 with TRBJ1-2; TRBD1 is a possible D gene (6 bases). Trimming removed 5 bases from V and 2 bases from J, with 12 bases in between. The germline V gene has CDR1 LNHDA and CDR2 SQIVND (reference sequence). This CDR3 contains 14 residues. CDR3 nucleotide sequence: TGTGCCAGTAGTGGATACAGGGAAAACTATGGCTACACCTTC. Translated: CASSGYRENYGYTF.

This clonotype was detected many times. The rearrangement uses TRBV12-3 or TRBV12-4 and TRBJ2-7, with D perhaps being TRBD1 or TRBD2 (6 bases each). The CDR3 spans 15 residues. V was cut by 4 bases and J by 4 bases, with 17 bases left in between. Written as DNA, the CDR3 is TGTGCCAGCAGTTCCTCCGGGGGCGTAAGGTACGAGCAGTACTTC. As protein: CASSSSGGVRYEQYF.

This clonotype was seen ten or more times. V usage is TRBV7-2 and J usage is TRBJ1-4; D might be TRBD1 (5 bases). The CDR3 consists of 17 residues. Germline CDR1 SGHTA, CDR2 FQGNSA. Trimming stripped 5 bases from V and 6 bases from J, with 22 bases between. The DNA of the CDR3 is TGTGCCAGCAGCCTCAGGGACGTCGGGGCCCTAGATGAAAAACTGTTTTTT. This gives the protein CASSLRDVGALDEKLFF.

Ten or more counts support this clonotype. The genes are TRBV20-1 and TRBJ2-7; D unresolved. V lost 0 bases to trimming and J lost 0 bases, with 12 bases between them. The V gene's germline CDR1 is DFQATT and CDR2 SNEGSKA (reference sequence). There are 15 residues in the CDR3. CDR3 DNA: TGCAGTGCTAGAGATGTCGCAATGAGCTCCTACGAGCAGTACTTC. This translates into CSARDVAMSSYEQYF.

As concerns this clonotype: A much larger clone differs by one base, so this may be a read error. The V call is TRBV4-3, the J call TRBJ2-7; maybe TRBD2 (6 bases). Germline loops: CDR1 LGHNA, CDR2 YSLEER. The CDR3 contains 17 residues. V dropped 0 bases and J dropped 0 bases, with 15 bases sitting between them. For the CDR3, the DNA is TGCGCCAGCAGCCAAGATCCTGGGACTGGCGGCTCCTACGAGCAGTACTTC. Encoded protein: CASSQDPGTGGSYEQYF.

In this sample, this clonotype turned up many times. The chain carries TRBV7-2 and TRBJ2-5; 11 positions match TRBD2. Germline trimming cut 2 bases from V and 4 bases from J; bases unmatched to any gene: 0. Germline V gene data show CDR1 as SGHTA and CDR2 as FQGNSA. CDR3 length: 14 residues. The DNA of the CDR3 is TGTGCCAGCAGCTTAACTAGCGGGAGAGAGACCCAGTACTTC. It encodes CASSLTSGRETQYF.

This clonotype was recorded many times. V usage is TRBV4-2 and J usage is TRBJ2-7, with unresolved D. V shed 0 bases and J shed 5 bases, with 17 bases lying between them. This CDR3 is 16 amino acids long. The germline gives CDR1 LGHNA, CDR2 YNFKEQ. The CDR3 spells CASSQDFLLRGDEQYF. CDR3 DNA: TGTGCCAGCAGCCAAGATTTTCTCCTCCGTGGTGACGAGCAGTACTTC.

In its sample, this clonotype is medium-sized (0.01 to 0.1%). The chain is built from TRBV25-1 and TRBJ2-7, with 9 nucleotides matching TRBD2. This CDR3 has 15 residues. The germline V gene encodes CDR1 MGHDK and CDR2 SYGVNS. Unmatched junction bases numbered 11, after V lost 5 bases and J lost 6 bases. The CDR3 here is CASSTLGREGPEQYF. The DNA for the CDR3 is TGTGCCAGCAGTACCCTAGGGCGGGAGGGCCCCGAGCAGTACTTC.

This clonotype was observed a handful of times. This CDR3 is missing its conserved last phenylalanine or tryptophan, likely due to a read error. The DNA is left out, because the CDR3 cannot be placed on it with certainty; the CDR3 is given as TCRdb lists it. The rearrangement joins TRBV19 to TRBJ2-7; the D call in the table, TRBD1, was not verified against the DNA. CDR1 is LNHDA and CDR2 is SQIVND in the germline V gene (reference sequence). Termini included, the CDR3 measures 11 amino acids. The CDR3 loop reads CASSTGQGLKL.

This clonotype was counted many times. The chain employs TRBV7-9 and TRBJ2-1; D unresolved. Looked up from germline, CDR1 is SEHNR and CDR2 is FQNEAQ (reference sequence). The CDR3 loop spans 11 amino acids. V dropped 5 bases and J dropped 15 bases, with 14 bases sitting between them. The CDR3 DNA follows: TGTGCCAGCAGCGACCCTGTCTCCGCGTTCTTC. It yields the protein CASSDPVSAFF.